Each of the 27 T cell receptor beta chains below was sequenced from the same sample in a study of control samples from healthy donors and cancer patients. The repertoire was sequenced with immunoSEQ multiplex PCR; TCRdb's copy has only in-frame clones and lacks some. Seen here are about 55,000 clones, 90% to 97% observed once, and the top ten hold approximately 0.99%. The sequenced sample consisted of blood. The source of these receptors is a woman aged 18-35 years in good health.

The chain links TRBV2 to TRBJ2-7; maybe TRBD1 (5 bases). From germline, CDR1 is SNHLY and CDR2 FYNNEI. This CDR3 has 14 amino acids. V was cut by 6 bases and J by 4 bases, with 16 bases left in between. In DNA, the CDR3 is TGTGCCAGCAGGGGCTTCGGAAACAGGTACGAGCAGTACTTC. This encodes CASRGFGNRYEQYF.

This CDR3 reads CASRPGSATNEKLFF. Here the CDR3 DNA reads TGTGCCAGTAGGCCAGGGAGCGCAACTAATGAAAAACTGTTTTTT. V gene TRBV19 combines with J gene TRBJ1-4; tentative D call: TRBD1 (5 bases). The CDR3 has 15 amino acids. V gave up 6 bases and J gave up 0 bases, with 11 bases separating them. Germline assignment: CDR1 LNHDA and CDR2 SQIVND (reference sequence).

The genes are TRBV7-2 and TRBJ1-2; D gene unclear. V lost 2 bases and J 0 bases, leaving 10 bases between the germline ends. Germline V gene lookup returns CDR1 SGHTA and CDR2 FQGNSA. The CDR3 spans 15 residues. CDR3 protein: CASSLIAGPNYGYTF. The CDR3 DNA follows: TGTGCCAGCAGCTTAATAGCAGGTCCTAACTATGGCTACACCTTC.

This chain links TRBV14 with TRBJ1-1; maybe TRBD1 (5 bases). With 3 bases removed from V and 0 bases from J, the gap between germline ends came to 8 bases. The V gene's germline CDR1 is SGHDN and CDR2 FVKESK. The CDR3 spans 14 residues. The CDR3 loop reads CASSHRTLNTEAFF. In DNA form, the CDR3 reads TGTGCCAGCAGCCACCGGACACTGAACACTGAAGCTTTCTTT.

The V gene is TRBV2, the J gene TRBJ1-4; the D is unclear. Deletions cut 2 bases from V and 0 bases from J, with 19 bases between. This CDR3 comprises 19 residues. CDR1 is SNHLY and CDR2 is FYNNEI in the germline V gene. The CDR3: CASSERRTRPLSTNEKLFF. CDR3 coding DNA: TGTGCCAGCAGTGAACGACGGACCAGGCCCCTATCAACTAATGAAAAACTGTTTTTT. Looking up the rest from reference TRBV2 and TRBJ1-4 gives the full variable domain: EPEVTQTPSHQVTQMGQEVILRCVPISNHLYFYWYRQILGQKVEFLVSFYNNEISEKSEIFDDQFSVERPDGSNFTLKIRSTKLEDSAMYFCASSERRTRPLSTNEKLFFGSGTQLSVL.

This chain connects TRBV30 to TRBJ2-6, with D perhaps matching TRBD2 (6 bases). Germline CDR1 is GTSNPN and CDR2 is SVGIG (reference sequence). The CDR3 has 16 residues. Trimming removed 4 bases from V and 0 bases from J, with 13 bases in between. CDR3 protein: CAWTSGDPSGANVLTF. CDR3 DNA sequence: TGTGCCTGGACATCGGGGGACCCCTCTGGGGCCAACGTCCTGACTTTC.

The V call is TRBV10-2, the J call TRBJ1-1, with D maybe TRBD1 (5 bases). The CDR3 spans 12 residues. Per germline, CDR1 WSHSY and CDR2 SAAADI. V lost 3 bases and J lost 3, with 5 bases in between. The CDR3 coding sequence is TGCGCCAGCAGTGAAGGGGACACTGAAGCTTTCTTT. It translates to CASSEGDTEAFF.

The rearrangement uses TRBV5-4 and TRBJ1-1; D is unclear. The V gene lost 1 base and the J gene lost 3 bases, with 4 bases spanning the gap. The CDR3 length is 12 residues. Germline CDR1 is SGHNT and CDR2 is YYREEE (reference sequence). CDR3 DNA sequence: TGTGCCAGCAGCTTGAAGGACACTGAAGCTTTCTTT. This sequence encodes CASSLKDTEAFF.

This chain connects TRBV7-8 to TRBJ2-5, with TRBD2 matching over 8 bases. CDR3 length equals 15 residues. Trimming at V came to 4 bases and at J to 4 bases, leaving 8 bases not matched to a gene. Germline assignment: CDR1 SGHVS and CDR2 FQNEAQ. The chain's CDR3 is CASSSRGGHGETQYF. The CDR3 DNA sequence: TGTGCCAGCAGCTCCCGGGGGGGCCATGGAGAGACCCAGTACTTC.

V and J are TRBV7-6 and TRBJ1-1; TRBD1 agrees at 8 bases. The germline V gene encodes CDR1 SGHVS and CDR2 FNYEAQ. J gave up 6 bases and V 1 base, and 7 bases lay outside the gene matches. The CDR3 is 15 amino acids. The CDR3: CASSLVSQGAAEAFF. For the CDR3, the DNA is TGTGCCAGCAGCTTAGTGAGTCAGGGGGCTGCTGAAGCTTTCTTT.

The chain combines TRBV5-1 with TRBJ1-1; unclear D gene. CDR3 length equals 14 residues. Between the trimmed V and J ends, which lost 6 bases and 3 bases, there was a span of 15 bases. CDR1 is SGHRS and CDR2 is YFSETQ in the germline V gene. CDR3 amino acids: CASTPSLGDTEAFF. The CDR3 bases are TGCGCCAGCACCCCGAGCCTCGGCGACACTGAAGCTTTCTTT.

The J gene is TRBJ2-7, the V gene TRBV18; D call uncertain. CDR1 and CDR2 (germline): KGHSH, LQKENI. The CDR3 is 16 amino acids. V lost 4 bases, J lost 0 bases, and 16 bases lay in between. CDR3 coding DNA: TGTGCCAGCTCACACAGAAAAAGGACGGACTCCTACGAGCAGTACTTC. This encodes CASSHRKRTDSYEQYF.

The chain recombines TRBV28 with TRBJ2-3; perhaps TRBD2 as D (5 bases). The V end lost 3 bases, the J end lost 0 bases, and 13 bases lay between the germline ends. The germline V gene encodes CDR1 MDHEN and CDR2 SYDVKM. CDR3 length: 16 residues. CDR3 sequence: CASSLSRSGSTDTQYF. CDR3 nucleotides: TGTGCCAGCAGTTTGTCACGCAGCGGAAGCACAGATACGCAGTATTTT.

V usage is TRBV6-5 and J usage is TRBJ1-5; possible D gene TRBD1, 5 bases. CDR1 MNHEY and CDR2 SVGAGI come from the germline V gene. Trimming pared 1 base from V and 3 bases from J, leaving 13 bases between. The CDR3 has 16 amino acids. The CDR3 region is CASSYLGPWDNQPQHF. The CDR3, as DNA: TGTGCCAGCAGTTACTTGGGACCGTGGGACAATCAGCCCCAGCATTTT.

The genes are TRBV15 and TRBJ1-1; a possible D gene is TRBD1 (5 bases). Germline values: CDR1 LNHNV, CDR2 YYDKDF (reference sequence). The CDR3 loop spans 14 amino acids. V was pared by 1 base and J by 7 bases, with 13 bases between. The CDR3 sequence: CATSRAQGLGEAFF. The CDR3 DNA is TGTGCCACCAGCAGAGCGCAGGGATTAGGTGAAGCTTTCTTT.

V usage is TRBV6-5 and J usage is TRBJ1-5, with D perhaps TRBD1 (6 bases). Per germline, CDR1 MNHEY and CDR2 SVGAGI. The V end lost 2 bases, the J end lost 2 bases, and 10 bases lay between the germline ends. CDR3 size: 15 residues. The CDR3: CASSYRAGGNQPQHF. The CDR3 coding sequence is TGTGCCAGCAGTTACAGGGCAGGGGGCAATCAGCCCCAGCATTTT.

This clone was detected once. The CDR3 sequence: CASSPRRRSYEQYF. The CDR3 DNA follows: TGTGCCAGCAGCCCGCGCAGGCGCTCCTACGAGCAGTACTTC. The chain combines TRBV28 with TRBJ2-7, with no clear D. Germline CDR1 MDHEN, CDR2 SYDVKM. CDR3 length: 14 amino acids. The germline V and J ends were trimmed by 6 bases and 0 bases, with 12 bases remaining between them. The full variable domain, completed using reference TRBV28 and TRBJ2-7, is DVKVTQSSRYLVKRTGEKVFLECVQDMDHENMFWYRQDPGLGLRLIYFSYDVKMKEKGDIPEGYSVSREKKERFSLILESASTNQTSMYLCASSPRRRSYEQYFGPGTRLTVT.

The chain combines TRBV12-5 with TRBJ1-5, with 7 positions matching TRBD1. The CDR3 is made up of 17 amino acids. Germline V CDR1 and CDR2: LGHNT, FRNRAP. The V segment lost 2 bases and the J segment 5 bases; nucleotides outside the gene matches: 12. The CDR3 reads CASGLQQGIIFDQPQHF. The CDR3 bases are TGTGCTAGTGGTTTGCAACAGGGGATTATCTTTGATCAGCCCCAGCATTTT.

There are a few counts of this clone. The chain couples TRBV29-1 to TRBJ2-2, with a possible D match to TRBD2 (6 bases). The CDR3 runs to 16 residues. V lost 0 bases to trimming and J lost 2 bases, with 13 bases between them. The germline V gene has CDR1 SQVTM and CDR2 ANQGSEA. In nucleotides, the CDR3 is TGCAGCGTTGAAGAGAGGTGGGACTCAAACACCGGGGAGCTGTTTTTT. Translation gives CSVEERWDSNTGELFF.

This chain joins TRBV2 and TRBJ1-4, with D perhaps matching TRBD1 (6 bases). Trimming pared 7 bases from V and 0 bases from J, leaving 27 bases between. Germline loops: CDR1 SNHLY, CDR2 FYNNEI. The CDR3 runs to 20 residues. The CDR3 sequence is CASKSGTSYGSGATNEKLFF. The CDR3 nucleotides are TGTGCCAGCAAATCCGGGACATCCTATGGGAGCGGTGCAACTAATGAAAAACTGTTTTTT.

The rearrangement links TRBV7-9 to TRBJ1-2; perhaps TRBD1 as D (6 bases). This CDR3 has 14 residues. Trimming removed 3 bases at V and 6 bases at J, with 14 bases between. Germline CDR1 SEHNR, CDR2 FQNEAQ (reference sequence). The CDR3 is CASSFGWGHDGYTF. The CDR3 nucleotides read TGTGCCAGCAGCTTTGGCTGGGGGCATGATGGCTACACCTTC. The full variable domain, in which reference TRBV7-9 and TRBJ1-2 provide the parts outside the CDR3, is DTGVSQNPRHKITKRGQNVTFRCDPISEHNRLYWYRQTLGQGPEFLTYFQNEAQLEKSRLLSDRFSAERPKGSFSTLEIQRTEQGDSAMYLCASSFGWGHDGYTFGSGTRLTVV.

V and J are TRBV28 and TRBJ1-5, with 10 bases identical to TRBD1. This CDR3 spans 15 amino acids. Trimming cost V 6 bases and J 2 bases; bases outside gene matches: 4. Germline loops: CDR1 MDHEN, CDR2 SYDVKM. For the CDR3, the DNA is TGTGCCAGCAGCCCGGGGACAGGGGGCAATCAGCCCCAGCATTTT. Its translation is CASSPGTGGNQPQHF.

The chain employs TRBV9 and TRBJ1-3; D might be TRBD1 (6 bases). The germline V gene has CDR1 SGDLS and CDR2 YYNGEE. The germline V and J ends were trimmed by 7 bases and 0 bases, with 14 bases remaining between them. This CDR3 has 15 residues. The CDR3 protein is CASSTQGFSGNTIYF. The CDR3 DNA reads TGTGCCAGCTCTACCCAGGGGTTCTCTGGAAACACCATATATTTT.

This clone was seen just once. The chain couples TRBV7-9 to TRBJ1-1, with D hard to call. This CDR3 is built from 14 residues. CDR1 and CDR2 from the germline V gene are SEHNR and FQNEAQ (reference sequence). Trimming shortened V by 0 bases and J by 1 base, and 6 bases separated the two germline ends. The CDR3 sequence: CASSLARGNTEAFF. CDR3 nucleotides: TGTGCCAGCAGCTTAGCGCGGGGGAACACTGAAGCTTTCTTT.

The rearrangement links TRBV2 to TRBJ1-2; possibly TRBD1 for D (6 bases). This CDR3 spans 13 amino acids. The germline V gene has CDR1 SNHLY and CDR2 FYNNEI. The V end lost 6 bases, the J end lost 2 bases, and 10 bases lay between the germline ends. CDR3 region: CASSGTGNYGYTF. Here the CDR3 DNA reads TGTGCCAGCAGCGGCACAGGGAACTATGGCTACACCTTC.

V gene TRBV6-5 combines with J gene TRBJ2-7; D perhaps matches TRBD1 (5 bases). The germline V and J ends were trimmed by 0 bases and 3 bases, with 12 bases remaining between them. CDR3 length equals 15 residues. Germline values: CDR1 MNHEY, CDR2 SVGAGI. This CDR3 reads CASSYSFQGSYEQYF. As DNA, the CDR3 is TGTGCCAGCAGTTACTCGTTCCAGGGAAGCTACGAGCAGTACTTC.

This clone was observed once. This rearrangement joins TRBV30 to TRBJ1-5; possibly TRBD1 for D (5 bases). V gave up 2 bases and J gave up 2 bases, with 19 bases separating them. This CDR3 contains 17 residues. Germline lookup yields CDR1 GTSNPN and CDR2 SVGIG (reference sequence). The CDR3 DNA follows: TGTGCCTGGAGTTCAGGGAAGGGAGCTAAAGGCAATCAGCCCCAGCATTTT. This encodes CAWSSGKGAKGNQPQHF.